The 8 T cell receptor beta chains below were found in one sample sequenced in a study of blood T cell repertoires in COVID-19. Assay used: immunoSEQ multiplex PCR; TCRdb lists only in-frame clones, some missing. The data contain fewer than 85,000 clones, around nine tenths of them singletons. Sequenced material: peripheral blood. The receptors were gathered from a human donor in a cohort sampled during active COVID-19.

The chain carries TRBV4-3 and TRBJ1-6; tentative D call: TRBD1 (6 bases). The CDR3 spans 17 residues. Trimming removed 1 base from V and 7 bases from J, with 17 bases in between. From germline, CDR1 is LGHNA and CDR2 YSLEER. The CDR3 loop reads CASSQGSMPGENSPLHF. As DNA, the CDR3 is TGCGCCAGCAGCCAAGGCTCCATGCCAGGGGAGAATTCACCCCTCCACTTT.

In this sample, this clone turned up once. The rearrangement links TRBV11-2 to TRBJ2-7, with D possibly matching TRBD1 (6 bases). The V gene's germline CDR1 is SGHAT and CDR2 FQNNGV. The CDR3 loop spans 16 amino acids. Between the trimmed V and J ends, which lost 4 bases and 6 bases, there was a span of 22 bases. In DNA form, the CDR3 reads TGTGCCAGCAGCTATCCTACAGGGCCCTCTTCGGGCGAGCAGTACTTC. Translated: CASSYPTGPSSGEQYF.

This chain joins TRBV9 and TRBJ2-7; D possibly corresponds to TRBD1 (5 bases). Trimming pared 0 bases from V and 3 bases from J, leaving 10 bases between. Per germline, CDR1 SGDLS and CDR2 YYNGEE. This CDR3 region has 14 residues. CDR3 in DNA: TGTGCCAGCAGCGTAGAGAGGCAGGGCTACGAGCAGTACTTC. Protein sequence: CASSVERQGYEQYF.

The chain employs TRBV7-2 and TRBJ2-7; perhaps TRBD2 as D (6 bases). The CDR3 consists of 11 residues. The germline V gene has CDR1 SGHTA and CDR2 FQGNSA. The ends were cut back, 9 bases at V and 1 base at J, with 7 bases in the middle. The CDR3 DNA follows: TGTGCCAGTGGGGGGTCCTACGAGCAGTACTTC. Translated: CASGGSYEQYF.

The CDR3 region is CASSQETGGLSFREQYF. CDR3 DNA: TGCGCCAGCAGCCAAGAAACCGGGGGACTATCCTTTCGTGAGCAGTACTTC. The rearrangement links TRBV4-1 to TRBJ2-7, with 7 bases identical to TRBD2. This CDR3 has 17 residues. The germline V gene has CDR1 MGHRA and CDR2 YSYEKL. V lost 0 bases to trimming and J lost 7 bases; unmatched junction nucleotides: 15.

The V call is TRBV19, the J call TRBJ2-7; TRBD2 agrees at 9 bases. The CDR3 extends over 15 amino acids. Germline loops: CDR1 LNHDA, CDR2 SQIVND (reference sequence). V lost 3 bases, J lost 3 bases, and 6 bases stayed unmatched. The CDR3 reads CASSIGLAGLYEQYF. CDR3 bases: TGTGCCAGTAGTATTGGGCTAGCGGGACTCTACGAGCAGTACTTC.

This chain connects TRBV7-3 to TRBJ2-7, with D tentatively TRBD1 (6 bases). This CDR3 comprises 13 residues. The V end lost 3 bases, the J end lost 3 bases, and 9 bases lay between the germline ends. The germline CDR1 and CDR2 sequences are SGHTA and FQGTGA. In DNA, the CDR3 is TGTGCCAGCAGCTTCGGCAGGGGCTACGAGCAGTACTTC. This sequence encodes CASSFGRGYEQYF.

This chain links TRBV6-1 with TRBJ2-5; a weak D match, TRBD1 (5 bases). The end of the DNA aligns better with TRBJ2-7, so the J call may be wrong. The CDR3 has 15 residues. The germline gives CDR1 MNHNS, CDR2 SASEGT. As DNA, the CDR3 is TGTGCCAGCAGTGAAGCCGTCAGGGTAACCTACGAGCAGTACTTC. As protein: CASSEAVRVTYEQYF.